This is a list of T cell receptor beta chains from one sample in a study of persistence of HIV-infected CD4 T cells. Produced via immunoSEQ multiplex PCR; TCRdb's table is partial and in-frame only. This sample carries about 45,000 clones, approximately 91% of them seen once, and the ten largest clones take around 2%. Their antigens remain unidentified. Sequences were derived from CD4+ T cells sorted from PBMCs after approximately 19-hour stimulation, sampled from a patient who received antiretroviral therapy. The receptors come from an adult man with HIV who was CMV-seropositive. The CDR3 runs from the conserved cysteine through the conserved F or W. D genes are given only for firm matches. Part of the rows lack a size; the others show once, few, many or a class for expanded clones.

D gene	clone size	J gene	V gene	CDR3 DNA	CDR3 protein
TRBD1	-	TRBJ1-5	TRBV19	TGTGCCAGTAGCTATACAGGGGGCGGAGGTCAGCCCCAGCATTTT	CASSYTGGGGQPQHF
-	-	TRBJ1-4	TRBV3-1/TRBV3-2	TGTGCCAGCAGCCAAGACCGGGACCCAAGCTTGGAAAAACTGTTTTTT	CASSQDRDPSLEKLFF
TRBD2	-	TRBJ2-7	TRBV3-1/TRBV3-2	TGTGCCAGCAGCCAGACTAGCGGGGGCTACGAGCAGTACTTC	CASSQTSGGYEQYF
TRBD1	-	TRBJ1-3	TRBV2	TGTGCCAGCAGCCGACCGGGACAGCTCTCTGGAAACACCATATATTTT	CASSRPGQLSGNTIYF
-	once	TRBJ2-7	TRBV6-5	TGTGCCAGCACCAAGGGGCTAGCCTACGAGCAGTACTTC	CASTKGLAYEQYF
-	-	TRBJ2-1	TRBV6-1	TGTGCCAGCAGTGAATGGGGGCGCAGTGAGCAGTTCTTC	CASSEWGRSEQFF
TRBD1	-	TRBJ2-2	TRBV6-1	TGTGCCAGCAGTGAGACAGGGGTGTTTACCGGGGAGCTGTTTTTT	CASSETGVFTGELFF
-	-	TRBJ1-1	TRBV5-1	TGCGCCAGCAGCTTGGAGAGGGTTGTCGGCACTGAAGCTTTCTTT	CASSLERVVGTEAFF
TRBD1	-	TRBJ1-2	TRBV9	TGTGCCAGCAGCGCAGGACAGGGGAAAACCATTCGGAGTGGCTACACCTTC	CASSAGQGKTIRSGYTF
TRBD2	-	TRBJ2-1	TRBV7-2	TGTGCCAGCAGCTTAGCGATGATAATAGCGGGGAATGAGCAGTTCTTC	CASSLAMIIAGNEQFF
-	-	TRBJ2-3	TRBV28	TGTGCCAGCAAGGCGGTCACAGATACGCAGTATTTT	CASKAVTDTQYF
-	-	TRBJ2-1	TRBV2	TGTGCCAGCAGTGAAAAAGTACTTACAGGGGAGCAGTTCTTC	CASSEKVLTGEQFF
-	-	TRBJ1-1	TRBV7-8	TGTGCCAGCAGCTTACCCGGCGACAGGCTGAACACTGAAGCTTTCTTT	CASSLPGDRLNTEAFF
-	-	TRBJ2-3	TRBV10-3	TGTGCCATCAGTCGTTCAAGCTCTAGCACAGATACGCAGTATTTT	CAISRSSSSTDTQYF
TRBD2	few	TRBJ2-3	TRBV10-2	TGCGCCAGCAGTACCGGGACTAGCGGGTATACGCAGTATTTT	CASSTGTSGYTQYF
-	-	TRBJ1-6	TRBV3-1/TRBV3-2	TGTGCCAGCAGCCAGTACAGGATAGATTCACCCCTCCACTTT	CASSQYRIDSPLHF
-	-	TRBJ2-1	TRBV24-1	TGTGCCACCAGTGATACTCCCAGGAGGGGAAACGGTGGTGAGCAGTTCTTC	CATSDTPRRGNGGEQFF
-	-	TRBJ2-2	TRBV19	TGTGCCAGTAGTATAGGGGCAGGGTTCACCGGGGAGCTGTTTTTT	CASSIGAGFTGELFF
-	-	TRBJ1-1	TRBV2	TGTGCCAGCAGTGAAGTGCCACGGGGTGCCACTGAAGCTTTCTTT	CASSEVPRGATEAFF
-	-	TRBJ2-5	TRBV2	TGTGCCAGCAGTGAGGACTCCGGCAGCCGAGAGACCCAGTACTTC	CASSEDSGSRETQYF
-	-	TRBJ1-6	TRBV30	TGTGCCTGGAGGATTAAGGAGTCCTATAATTCACCCCTCCACTTT	CAWRIKESYNSPLHF
TRBD1	-	TRBJ2-7	TRBV6-5	TGTGCCAGCATGGACAGGGACAGGAATTACGAGCAGTACTTC	CASMDRDRNYEQYF
-	-	TRBJ1-2	TRBV28	TGTGCCAGCAGTTTTCTCGGGGGAGGGCTAAGCACCTTC	CASSFLGGGLSTF
-	-	TRBJ1-1	TRBV18	TGTGCCAGCTCACCCCAGGAACAAAACACTGAAGCTTTCTTT	CASSPQEQNTEAFF
-	-	TRBJ1-2	TRBV3-1/TRBV3-2	TGTGCCAGCAGCCAAGGGCCGCATGTGCATGGCTACACCTTC	CASSQGPHVHGYTF
TRBD1	-	TRBJ2-7	TRBV28	TGTGCCAGCAGACACCGGGACAGGAGATCCTACGAGCAGTACTTC	CASRHRDRRSYEQYF
-	-	TRBJ2-1	TRBV24-1	TGTGCCACCAGTGATTTGGGACAGCTCAATGAGCAGTTCTTC	CATSDLGQLNEQFF
TRBD1	-	TRBJ2-1	TRBV5-1	TGCGCCAGCAGCACCGGGACAGGGCTTTCCTACAATGAGCAGTTCTTC	CASSTGTGLSYNEQFF
TRBD1	-	TRBJ1-5	TRBV6-5	TGTGCCAGCAGTTTTACAGGGGGCGGGCATCAGCCCCAGCATTTT	CASSFTGGGHQPQHF
-	-	TRBJ1-1	TRBV29-1	TGCAGCGTCAACAGTGCTATGAACACTGAAGCTTTCTTT	CSVNSAMNTEAFF
-	-	TRBJ1-5	TRBV7-2	TGTGCCAGCAGCTTAGTTAGCAATCAGCCCCAGCATTTT	CASSLVSNQPQHF
TRBD1	-	TRBJ2-1	TRBV5-1	TGCGCCAGCAGCCTTCTTCAGGGGGCGCAGAATGAGCAGTTCTTC	CASSLLQGAQNEQFF
-	-	TRBJ2-7	TRBV6-6	TGTGCCAGCAGTTTCGCTCGACAGAACGAGCAGTACTTC	CASSFARQNEQYF
-	-	TRBJ2-1	TRBV10-3	TGTGCCATCAGTGATGACCCCGCCAAAGTGTTGCAGTTCTTC	CAISDDPAKVLQFF
-	-	TRBJ2-2	TRBV10-2	TGCGCCAGCAGGGACTACACCAACACCGGGGAGCTGTTTTTT	CASRDYTNTGELFF
-	-	TRBJ1-5	TRBV5-8	TGTGCCAGCAGCTTGAAGGGGGATCAGCCCCAGCATTTT	CASSLKGDQPQHF
-	-	TRBJ1-1	TRBV29-1	TGCAGCGTAGCACCGACAGCTAACACTGAAGCTTTCTTT	CSVAPTANTEAFF
TRBD2	-	TRBJ2-1	TRBV5-8	TGTGCCAGCAAATCGGAGCGGGGGGTAAATGAGCAGTTCTTC	CASKSERGVNEQFF
-	once	TRBJ1-1	TRBV28	TGTGCCAGCAGCACACTCCAGGGCGGCGCTTTCTTT	CASSTLQGGAFF
-	-	TRBJ1-1	TRBV14	TGTGCCAGCAGCCAAGCCCGGTCGGGAGCTGGGGAAGCTTTCTTT	CASSQARSGAGEAFF
-	-	TRBJ2-2	TRBV5-1	TGCGCCAGCAGCTTCCCCGGGGACACCGGGGAGCTGTTTTTT	CASSFPGDTGELFF
-	-	TRBJ2-5	TRBV5-1	TGCGCCAGCAGCCCCGATCGAAGGGGGGCGTCGGAGACCCAGTACTTC	CASSPDRRGASETQYF
-	-	TRBJ1-5	TRBV29-1	TGCAGCGTCCTAATTGGGTCACCCAATCAGCCCCAGCATTTT	CSVLIGSPNQPQHF
-	-	TRBJ1-2	TRBV4-2	TGTGCCAGCAGCCAAGTTGACAGGAATAACTATGGCTACACCTTC	CASSQVDRNNYGYTF
-	-	TRBJ1-2	TRBV7-8	TGTGCCAGCAGCCGTGAAGAAGATATTTCAGGGGACGGCTACACCTTC	CASSREEDISGDGYTF
-	-	TRBJ2-7	TRBV20-1	TGCAGTACCTCGACCTACGAGCAGTACTTC	CSTSTYEQYF
TRBD2	-	TRBJ2-3	TRBV7-2	TGTGCCAGCAGCTTAGTCGGGGGGAGCACAGATACGCAGTATTTT	CASSLVGGSTDTQYF
TRBD1	-	TRBJ2-1	TRBV14	TGTGCCAGCAGCCCCGGACAGGGTTACAATGAGCAGTTCTTC	CASSPGQGYNEQFF
-	-	TRBJ2-2	TRBV6-5	TGTGCCATCCGACTTGCCCCGAACACCGGGGAGCTGTTTTTT	CAIRLAPNTGELFF
-	-	TRBJ2-2	TRBV3-1/TRBV3-2	TGTGCCAGCAGCCAAGATGGCTACACCGGGGAGCTGTTTTTT	CASSQDGYTGELFF
-	-	TRBJ2-7	TRBV19	TGTGCCAGTAGTATAAACGAGGTCTCCTACGAGCAGTACTTC	CASSINEVSYEQYF
TRBD1	-	TRBJ1-1	TRBV7-3	TGTGCCAGCAGCTTAGTGCGGACAGGGGTTACTGAAGCTTTCTTT	CASSLVRTGVTEAFF
TRBD2	-	TRBJ2-7	TRBV6-5	TGTGCCAGCAGTCCGCGACTAGCGAGAATCTACGAGCAGTACTTC	CASSPRLARIYEQYF
-	-	TRBJ2-7	TRBV2	TGTGCCAGCAGTCACGTCAGGCAGGGGAACACCTACGAGCAGTACTTC	CASSHVRQGNTYEQYF
-	-	TRBJ2-2	TRBV2	TGTGCCAGCAGTTCATCGAGGGGGGCGCAAACCGGGGAGCTGTTTTTT	CASSSSRGAQTGELFF